Reported below is one T cell receptor beta chain. It was with random hexamers that roughly 0.45 to 1 ug RNA was reverse transcribed. Each CDR3 protein is one row after TCRdb ran MiXCR on the immunoSEQ multiplex PCR reads. Seen here are approximately 300,000 distinct CDR3 sequences, 70% to 90% observed once, and the top ten hold roughly 0.2%. Sequencing of TCR beta was carried out in blood CD8+ and CD4+ T cells. Relapsing-remitting disease, either stable or active, was present in the treatment-naive patients who were the multiple sclerosis controls. CD8+ and CD4+ T cells were negatively isolated; TEMRA cells were FACS-enriched. This sample is drawn from a study of CD8 T cells in Susac syndrome. V was trimmed by 5 bases and J by 8 bases, leaving 18 bases between them. The germline V gene has CDR1 PRHDT and CDR2 FYEKMQ (reference sequence). This CDR3 has 15 residues.

The sequence came from a human donor with multiple sclerosis. The genes are TRBV13 and TRBJ1-4; possibly TRBD1 for D (5 bases). The sample comprised CD8+ T cells from PBMCs. The DNA of the CDR3 is TGTGCCAGCAGCCCCGGAGGGAGAGGGGAAGAAAAACTGTTTTTT. It is translated as CASSPGGRGEEKLFF.